These 15 T cell receptor beta chains came from one sample sequenced in a study of shared clonotypes between healthy human individuals. This table comes from immunoSEQ multiplex PCR, and its TCRdb copy is limited to in-frame clones, with some not included. The table records hundreds of thousands of clones, 92% of them present only once. CD45RO-negative, CCR7-positively selected cells formed the naive CD8 fraction, excluding terminally differentiated effector memory CD45RA+ cells. Source material: naive CD8+ T cells sorted from blood. Every receptor here comes from a man younger than 40 in good health.

This clone was found a few times. The V call is TRBV2, the J call TRBJ1-1; D not certain. V shed 0 bases and J shed 0 bases, with 5 bases lying between them. Germline assignment: CDR1 SNHLY and CDR2 FYNNEI. The CDR3 totals 14 residues. The CDR3 protein is CASSEAPVNTEAFF. Here the CDR3 DNA reads TGTGCCAGCAGTGAAGCCCCAGTGAACACTGAAGCTTTCTTT. The variable domain in full, with the rest retrieved from reference TRBV2 and TRBJ1-1, is EPEVTQTPSHQVTQMGQEVILRCVPISNHLYFYWYRQILGQKVEFLVSFYNNEISEKSEIFDDQFSVERPDGSNFTLKIRSTKLEDSAMYFCASSEAPVNTEAFFGQGTRLTVV.

This clone has only one observation. The chain is built from TRBV28 and TRBJ1-1; the D is unclear. V lost 5 bases to trimming and J lost 7 bases, with 17 bases between them. The CDR3 contains 14 residues. Germline-derived CDR1 and CDR2 are MDHEN and SYDVKM. The CDR3 region is CASSQRGVFGEAFF. For the CDR3, the DNA is TGTGCCAGCAGTCAGCGCGGGGTCTTCGGTGAAGCTTTCTTT.

This clone was counted once. The rearrangement joins TRBV18 to TRBJ2-7; 7 bases map to TRBD1. V gave up 3 bases and J gave up 4 bases; unmatched junction bases: 9. This CDR3 region has 15 residues. Looked up from germline, CDR1 is KGHSH and CDR2 is LQKENI. The CDR3 protein is CASSPDRAAVYEQYF. In DNA form, the CDR3 reads TGTGCCAGCTCACCCGACAGGGCAGCAGTTTACGAGCAGTACTTC.

The CDR3 bases are TGTGCCAGTAGTCCAGGGATCTTTTACGAGCAGTACTTC. Encoded protein: CASSPGIFYEQYF. This chain connects TRBV19 to TRBJ2-7, with D possibly matching TRBD1 (5 bases). The ends were cut back, 5 bases at V and 4 bases at J, with 12 bases in the middle. Germline lookup yields CDR1 LNHDA and CDR2 SQIVND (reference sequence). This CDR3 region has 13 residues.

V usage is TRBV9 and J usage is TRBJ2-1; D is undetermined. V lost 3 bases to trimming and J lost 4 bases, with 14 bases between them. This CDR3 is built from 15 residues. CDR1 and CDR2 from the germline V gene are SGDLS and YYNGEE. CDR3 residues: CASSGSGLHYNEQFF. The CDR3 DNA sequence: TGTGCCAGCAGCGGGTCCGGGCTACATTACAATGAGCAGTTCTTC.

The gene calls are TRBV27 and TRBJ2-7; D remains unclear. The CDR3 loop spans 16 amino acids. CDR1 and CDR2 from the germline V gene are MNHEY and SMNVEV (reference sequence). Trimming cost V 3 bases and J 3 bases, with 18 bases left between them. CDR3 DNA sequence: TGTGCCAGCAGTTTTGGGCTTGGTTCCATTCGCTACGAGCAGTACTTC. Amino acids: CASSFGLGSIRYEQYF.

The rearrangement joins TRBV27 to TRBJ1-1; a possible D gene is TRBD1 (6 bases). The germline V gene has CDR1 MNHEY and CDR2 SMNVEV (reference sequence). Trimming took off 3 bases at V and 7 bases at J, with 9 bases between the two ends. The CDR3 length is 12 residues. CDR3: CASSFWGREAFF. The CDR3 bases are TGTGCCAGCAGTTTTTGGGGGCGTGAAGCTTTCTTT.

V is TRBV5-4 and J is TRBJ1-5; weak D call: TRBD1 (5 bases). V was clipped by 3 bases and J by 6 bases, with 13 bases between them. Per germline, CDR1 SGHNT and CDR2 YYREEE (reference sequence). This CDR3 has 14 residues. The CDR3 is CASSSGWGSQPQHF. DNA of the CDR3: TGTGCCAGCAGCTCAGGATGGGGCTCTCAGCCCCAGCATTTT.

This sequence joins TRBV28 and TRBJ1-5, with D hard to call. The CDR3 is 12 amino acids. V dropped 5 bases and J dropped 6 bases, with 8 bases sitting between them. In germline, CDR1 is MDHEN, CDR2 SYDVKM. CDR3 sequence reads: CASSPQVQPQHF. The CDR3 DNA sequence: TGTGCCAGCAGTCCCCAAGTTCAGCCCCAGCATTTT. Full variable domain (remainder filled in from reference TRBV28 and TRBJ1-5): DVKVTQSSRYLVKRTGEKVFLECVQDMDHENMFWYRQDPGLGLRLIYFSYDVKMKEKGDIPEGYSVSREKKERFSLILESASTNQTSMYLCASSPQVQPQHFGDGTRLSIL.

This clone was counted once. This chain uses TRBV4-1 with TRBJ2-7, with 10 nucleotides matching TRBD1. Losses at the gene ends were 5 bases for V and 6 bases for J; bases not matched to a gene: 10. Germline V gives CDR1 MGHRA, CDR2 YSYEKL. This CDR3 spans 15 amino acids. CDR3 sequence reads: CASSAGTGVIFEQYF. The CDR3 DNA follows: TGCGCCAGCAGCGCTGGGACAGGGGTTATCTTCGAGCAGTACTTC.

J is TRBJ2-1 and V is TRBV7-3; possible D gene TRBD2, 5 bases. The CDR3 loop spans 13 amino acids. V was pared by 2 bases and J by 8 bases, with 10 bases between. Germline CDR1 and CDR2: SGHTA and FQGTGA. In DNA, the CDR3 is TGTGCCAGCAGCTTATCAAGTAGCGATGAGCAGTTCTTC. Its protein is CASSLSSSDEQFF. The full variable domain, its missing parts supplied by reference TRBV7-3 and TRBJ2-1, is GAGVSQTPSNKVTEKGKYVELRCDPISGHTALYWYRQSLGQGPEFLIYFQGTGAADDSGLPNDRFFAVRPEGSVSTLKIQRTERGDSAVYLCASSLSSSDEQFFGPGTRLTVL.

The chain carries TRBV4-1 and TRBJ2-7; 7 bases line up with TRBD1. This CDR3 spans 16 amino acids. CDR1 is MGHRA, CDR2 YSYEKL, per germline. V trimming: 2 bases; J trimming: 0 bases; junction bases outside the gene matches: 7. The chain's CDR3 is CASSQKMDRPSYEQYF. The DNA of the CDR3 is TGCGCCAGCAGCCAAAAGATGGACAGGCCCTCCTACGAGCAGTACTTC.

The V and J genes are TRBV28 and TRBJ1-2; possibly TRBD1 for D (5 bases). V lost 3 bases and J lost 4, with 9 bases in between. This CDR3 contains 13 residues. Germline V gene data show CDR1 as MDHEN and CDR2 as SYDVKM. CDR3 sequence: CASSFQGSYGYTF. DNA of the CDR3: TGTGCCAGCAGTTTTCAGGGCTCCTATGGCTACACCTTC.

This chain joins TRBV7-8 and TRBJ2-3; D is unclear. V dropped 2 bases and J dropped 0 bases, with 18 bases sitting between them. Germline CDR1 SGHVS, CDR2 FQNEAQ. This CDR3 has 18 residues. The CDR3: CASSLTPVLGGSTDTQYF. CDR3 bases: TGTGCCAGCAGCTTAACCCCCGTTTTAGGTGGGAGCACAGATACGCAGTATTTT.

The chain combines TRBV15 with TRBJ2-1, with 7 bases that match TRBD2. V trimming: 0 bases; J trimming: 9 bases; junction bases outside the gene matches: 5. The CDR3 contains 14 residues. Germline assignment: CDR1 LNHNV and CDR2 YYDKDF (reference sequence). The CDR3 spells CATSRDDGGGEQFF. CDR3 sequence (DNA): TGTGCCACCAGCAGAGATGATGGGGGGGGTGAGCAGTTCTTC.